These T cell receptor beta chains were read from a single sample in a study of cytomegalovirus exposure and HLA in healthy donors. Some clones are missing from TCRdb's copy, which holds only in-frame ones; the method was immunoSEQ multiplex PCR. The table has approximately 100,000 clones, approximately 9% seen once. Material for sequencing was PBMCs. The receptor set was obtained from a man over 45 in good health and CMV-seropositive. Each CDR3 is given without its conserved first and last residue.

j_gene: TRBJ2-1
v_gene: TRBV6-4
CDR3aa: ASSDSIANLGSAQF

j_gene: TRBJ2-7
v_gene: TRBV5-1
CDR3aa: ASSPKGFEGEYEQY

j_gene: TRBJ2-3
v_gene: TRBV7-2
CDR3aa: ASSLASGGTGPDTQY

j_gene: TRBJ2-1
v_gene: TRBV15
CDR3aa: ATSLSGDSYNEQF

j_gene: TRBJ2-7
v_gene: TRBV11-2
CDR3aa: ASSHRDRGHNEQY

j_gene: TRBJ2-7
v_gene: TRBV27
CDR3aa: ASSISGTGLGEQY

j_gene: TRBJ2-1
v_gene: TRBV28
CDR3aa: ASSFPASGSYNEQF

j_gene: TRBJ1-5
v_gene: TRBV6-5
CDR3aa: ASSRGGDQPQH

j_gene: TRBJ1-2
v_gene: TRBV21-1
CDR3aa: ASSKARQHNYGYT

j_gene: TRBJ2-7
v_gene: TRBV9
CDR3aa: ASSAGDSLSYEQY

j_gene: TRBJ2-7
v_gene: TRBV7-2
CDR3aa: ASSPLKMAGSYEQY

j_gene: TRBJ1-1
v_gene: TRBV7-6
CDR3aa: ASSLYVGQLNTEAF

j_gene: TRBJ2-7
v_gene: TRBV4-3
CDR3aa: ASSLSDSSYEQY

j_gene: TRBJ2-3
v_gene: TRBV11-2
CDR3aa: ASSPRGTDTQY

j_gene: TRBJ2-7
v_gene: TRBV28
CDR3aa: ASRRTSGNSYEQY

j_gene: TRBJ1-1
v_gene: TRBV18
CDR3aa: ASSPMSQGLNTEAF

j_gene: TRBJ2-5
v_gene: TRBV7-3
CDR3aa: ASSLGLAGGPGAETQY

j_gene: TRBJ2-3
v_gene: TRBV30
CDR3aa: AWGTRASTNTQY

j_gene: TRBJ2-3
v_gene: TRBV27
CDR3aa: ASRPRDRAGDTQY

j_gene: TRBJ1-1
v_gene: TRBV27
CDR3aa: ASSSTTGVNTEAF

j_gene: TRBJ1-5
v_gene: TRBV29-1
CDR3aa: SAQGGDSQPQH

j_gene: TRBJ2-3
v_gene: TRBV29-1
CDR3aa: SVDGTAGADTQY

j_gene: TRBJ1-5
v_gene: TRBV28
CDR3aa: ASRPDRDNQPQH

j_gene: TRBJ2-1
v_gene: TRBV11-3
CDR3aa: ASAAGQGDEQF

j_gene: TRBJ2-5
v_gene: TRBV6-5
CDR3aa: ASSYRRTGETQY

j_gene: TRBJ2-1
v_gene: TRBV6-1
CDR3aa: ASSENGHVYNEQF

j_gene: TRBJ1-1
v_gene: TRBV28
CDR3aa: ASSPTQGSTEAF

j_gene: TRBJ2-7
v_gene: TRBV6-6
CDR3aa: ASSYSSGTSVLEQY

j_gene: TRBJ2-4
v_gene: TRBV19
CDR3aa: ASSMGGNIQY

j_gene: TRBJ2-7
v_gene: TRBV28
CDR3aa: ASGTFYEQY

j_gene: TRBJ1-5
v_gene: TRBV6-1
CDR3aa: ASIRGPYGDQPQH

j_gene: TRBJ1-2
v_gene: TRBV6-5
CDR3aa: ASSSKRANNYGYT

j_gene: TRBJ2-7
v_gene: TRBV19
CDR3aa: ASSRRTENYEQY

j_gene: TRBJ1-1
v_gene: TRBV19
CDR3aa: ASSVQTGGIAEAF

j_gene: TRBJ1-4
v_gene: TRBV29-1
CDR3aa: SVAGGPVVGNEKLF

j_gene: TRBJ1-4
v_gene: TRBV5-1
CDR3aa: ASSLGQPNEKLF

j_gene: TRBJ2-3
v_gene: TRBV7-2
CDR3aa: ASSPTAGPDTQY

j_gene: TRBJ1-6
v_gene: TRBV6-5
CDR3aa: ASRMGQDYSPLH

j_gene: TRBJ1-5
v_gene: TRBV7-2
CDR3aa: ASSLDNSGTVNQPRH

j_gene: TRBJ2-2
v_gene: TRBV6-6
CDR3aa: ATVTGPSNTGELF

j_gene: TRBJ1-6
v_gene: TRBV6-5
CDR3aa: ASSYSRSSYNSPLH

j_gene: TRBJ2-1
v_gene: TRBV11-2
CDR3aa: ASSPYTGGVTF